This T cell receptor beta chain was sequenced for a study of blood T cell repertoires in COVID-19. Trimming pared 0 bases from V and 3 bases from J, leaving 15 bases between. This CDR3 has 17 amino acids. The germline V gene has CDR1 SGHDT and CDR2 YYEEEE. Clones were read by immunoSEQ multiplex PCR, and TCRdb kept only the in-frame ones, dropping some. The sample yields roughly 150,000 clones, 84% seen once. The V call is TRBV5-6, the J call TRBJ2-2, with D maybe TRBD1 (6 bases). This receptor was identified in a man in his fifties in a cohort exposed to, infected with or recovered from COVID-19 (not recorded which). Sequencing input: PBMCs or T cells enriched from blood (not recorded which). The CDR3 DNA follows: TGTGCCAGCAGCTTGGGGCTCCAGGGGACGTACACCGGGGAGCTGTTTTTT. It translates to CASSLGLQGTYTGELFF.